The 15 T cell receptor beta chains below all came from one sample that was sequenced in a study of Ad26.COV2.S vaccination and SARS-CoV-2 variants. This table comes from immunoSEQ multiplex PCR, and its TCRdb copy is limited to in-frame clones, with some not included. The sample consists of more than 400,000 clones, roughly 87% of them appearing once. Described treatment: over 15 received Ad26.COV2.S at low or high dose, single or two shots; roughly five received placebo; per-sample allocation not given. Sampling took place 63 days after the first vaccine or placebo injection. Sequenced material: peripheral blood, taken in a trial of Ad26.COV2.S vaccine versus placebo. The source of these receptors is a person between 18 and 59 years old who received the Ad26.COV2.S COVID-19 vaccine or a placebo.

V is TRBV7-2 and J is TRBJ1-6; 9 bases align to TRBD1. The length of the CDR3 is 17 residues. The germline gives CDR1 SGHTA, CDR2 FQGNSA. The ends lost 1 base at V and 9 bases at J; junction bases unmatched: 10. The DNA of the CDR3 is TGTGCCAGCAGCTTAGTAACAGGGGGCCCTTTGAGTTCACCCCTCCACTTT. This sequence encodes CASSLVTGGPLSSPLHF.

This clone showed up just once. The chain uses TRBV29-1 and TRBJ2-2, with TRBD2 identical over 10 bases. The V gene end was trimmed by 6 bases and the J gene end by 0 bases; junction bases not matched to a gene: 7. Germline V lookup: CDR1 SQVTM, CDR2 ANQGSEA. The CDR3 has 16 amino acids. CDR3 sequence reads: CSVYWTSGSNTGELFF. The CDR3 DNA reads TGCAGCGTGTATTGGACTAGCGGTTCGAACACCGGGGAGCTGTTTTTT.

In the case of this clone: This sample includes further DNA sequences coding for the same CDR3. This chain connects TRBV15 to TRBJ2-2; D unresolved. The CDR3 covers 13 residues. Germline V gene sequence: CDR1 LNHNV, CDR2 YYDKDF (reference sequence). V was trimmed by 1 base and J by 4 bases, leaving 4 bases between them. CDR3 sequence reads: CATSRGGTGELFF. CDR3 coding DNA: TGTGCCACCAGCAGAGGGGGCACCGGGGAGCTGTTTTTT.

This chain links TRBV19 with TRBJ1-1, with a weak D call TRBD1 (6 bases). The CDR3 covers 17 residues. The V gene lost 2 bases and the J gene lost 1 base, with 17 bases spanning the gap. Germline V lookup: CDR1 LNHDA, CDR2 SQIVND (reference sequence). The CDR3 DNA sequence: TGTGCCAGTAGTATATTGACAGGCAATCTAAAGAACACTGAAGCTTTCTTT. Translated, it gives CASSILTGNLKNTEAFF.

The chain uses TRBV28 and TRBJ2-1; 8 bases match TRBD2. This CDR3 is 16 amino acids long. Germline-derived CDR1 and CDR2 are MDHEN and SYDVKM. J was trimmed by 5 bases and V by 4 bases; bases with no gene match: 10. The chain's CDR3 is CASSSFPTGGNNEQFF. CDR3 sequence (DNA): TGTGCCAGCAGTTCCTTCCCCACGGGAGGGAACAATGAGCAGTTCTTC. The entire variable domain, with the rest obtained from reference TRBV28 and TRBJ2-1, is as follows: DVKVTQSSRYLVKRTGEKVFLECVQDMDHENMFWYRQDPGLGLRLIYFSYDVKMKEKGDIPEGYSVSREKKERFSLILESASTNQTSMYLCASSSFPTGGNNEQFFGPGTRLTVL.

This clone was seen a handful of times. The chain carries TRBV4-2 and TRBJ1-3; D might be TRBD1 (6 bases). This CDR3 is 17 amino acids long. V gave up 1 base and J gave up 0 bases, with 13 bases separating them. Germline CDR1 reads LGHNA; CDR2 reads YNFKEQ. DNA for the CDR3: TGTGCCAGCAGCCAAGGGGACAAGCCAAGCTCTGGAAACACCATATATTTT. This encodes CASSQGDKPSSGNTIYF.

The chain has TRBV7-8 and TRBJ2-3, with D hard to call. The CDR3 has 12 residues. In germline, CDR1 is SGHVS, CDR2 FQNEAQ. Trimming stripped 2 bases from V and 6 bases from J, with 6 bases between. As DNA, the CDR3 is TGTGCCAGCAGCTTAAGTCGGGATACGCAGTATTTT. Protein sequence: CASSLSRDTQYF.

This clone was picked up a small number of times. The chain recombines TRBV3-1 (or the pseudogene TRBV3-2) with TRBJ2-1; no reliable D call. The CDR3 contains 14 residues. Germline lookup yields CDR1 LGHDT and CDR2 YNNKEL (reference sequence). With 0 bases removed from V and 12 bases from J, the gap between germline ends came to 15 bases. The CDR3 DNA reads TGTGCCAGCAGCCAAGATCACTTTCATTCGTGGCAGTTCTTC. Translated, it gives CASSQDHFHSWQFF.

This rearrangement joins TRBV10-3 to TRBJ2-2; 10 nucleotides align to TRBD1. Germline lookup yields CDR1 ENHRY and CDR2 SYGVKD. Trimming took 9 bases from V and 4 from J; bases not matched to a gene: 2. This CDR3 region has 13 residues. The CDR3 protein is CAIRTGGTGELFF. DNA of the CDR3: TGTGCCATTCGGACAGGGGGCACCGGGGAGCTGTTTTTT.

J is TRBJ2-7 and V is TRBV19; D perhaps matches TRBD1 (5 bases). The CDR3 runs to 14 residues. CDR1 is LNHDA and CDR2 is SQIVND in the germline V gene (reference sequence). V was shortened by 8 bases and J by 2 bases, with 16 bases between the two germline ends. The CDR3 loop reads CASAWGRAPYEQYF. The CDR3 region has the DNA TGTGCCAGTGCATGGGGCAGGGCACCCTACGAGCAGTACTTC.

The V gene is TRBV14, the J gene TRBJ2-7, with TRBD1 matching over 8 bases. The CDR3 runs 17 residues. After removal of 1 base from V and 6 bases from J, the junction contained 14 bases not matched to a gene. Germline CDR1 is SGHDN and CDR2 is FVKESK. CDR3 region: CASSQADLGTGRLEQYF. The CDR3 DNA follows: TGTGCCAGCAGCCAAGCCGACCTCGGGACAGGTAGACTCGAGCAGTACTTC.

The chain couples TRBV11-2 to TRBJ2-4, with D possibly being TRBD1 (5 bases). Trimming removed 1 base at V and 9 bases at J, with 19 bases between. The V gene's germline CDR1 is SGHAT and CDR2 FQNNGV. The CDR3 spans 16 residues. CDR3 loop: CASSLVRDPGQGIQYF. The CDR3 DNA reads as TGTGCCAGCAGCTTAGTCCGAGATCCGGGCCAGGGCATTCAGTACTTC.

V is TRBV5-1 and J is TRBJ1-4; D ambiguous. There are 17 residues in the CDR3. Looked up from germline, CDR1 is SGHRS and CDR2 is YFSETQ. Trimming took off 6 bases at V and 0 bases at J, with 18 bases between the two ends. The CDR3 here is CASKASNGFATNEKLFF. CDR3 coding DNA: TGCGCCAGCAAAGCCAGCAACGGATTTGCAACTAATGAAAAACTGTTTTTT.

This chain joins TRBV7-8 and TRBJ2-1; either TRBD1 or TRBD2 may supply D (5 bases each). V was pared by 1 base and J by 8 bases, with 15 bases between. The CDR3 extends over 15 amino acids. The germline gives CDR1 SGHVS, CDR2 FQNEAQ. CDR3 protein: CASSLEVGGTYEQFF. DNA of the CDR3: TGTGCCAGCAGCTTAGAGGTTGGGGGTACCTATGAGCAGTTCTTC.

J is TRBJ2-1 and V is TRBV19; 12 positions agree with TRBD2. Germline-derived CDR1 and CDR2 are LNHDA and SQIVND (reference sequence). This CDR3 region has 13 residues. V was clipped by 7 bases and J by 7 bases; unmatched bases: 2. The DNA for the CDR3 is TGTGCCAGTACAGGACTAGCGGGAAATGAGCAGTTCTTC. Translating it yields CASTGLAGNEQFF.